This T cell receptor beta chain was retrieved from a study of T cell responses to AZD1222 COVID-19 vaccine. Study in general: The study pooled second doses at about 4 or about 12 weeks.

V was cut by 4 bases and J by 6 bases, with 13 bases left in between. The CDR3 contains 13 residues. Profiled with immunoSEQ multiplex PCR; TCRdb holds only in-frame clones, not every one. The sample includes about 99,000 clones, 87% seen only once; the top ten take approximately 3%. The count of this clone is one. The antigen remains undetermined. Study observations and caveats: With dominance at 160-218 and 743-854, vaccine-associated CD4 TCRs spanned spike. White British ancestry dominated among donors, who included more females, and clonal diversity was possibly underestimated. A reported finding is that nearly half of spike-specific TCRs target unmutated variant regions.

This sample comprised peripheral blood, obtained on day 0 of AZD1222 vaccination. The V and J genes are TRBV5-3 and TRBJ1-2; D uncertain. TRBV5-3 is labeled an ORF, and its function is uncertain. The receptor was derived from an adult in good health. The CDR3 loop reads CARSGPPRDGYTF. CDR3 nucleotides: TGTGCCAGAAGCGGACCTCCTAGGGATGGCTACACCTTC.